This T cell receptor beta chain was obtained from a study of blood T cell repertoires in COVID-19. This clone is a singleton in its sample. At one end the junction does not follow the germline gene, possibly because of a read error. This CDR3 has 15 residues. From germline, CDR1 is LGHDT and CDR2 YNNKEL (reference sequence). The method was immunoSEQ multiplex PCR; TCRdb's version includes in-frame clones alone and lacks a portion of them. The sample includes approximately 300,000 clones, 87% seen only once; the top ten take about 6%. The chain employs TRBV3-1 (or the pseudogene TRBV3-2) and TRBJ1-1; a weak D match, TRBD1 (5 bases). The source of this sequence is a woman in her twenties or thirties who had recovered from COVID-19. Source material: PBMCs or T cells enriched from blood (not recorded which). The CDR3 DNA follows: TGTGCCAGCACCCAAAACGGGGGAGGCAGGACTGAAGCTTTCTTT. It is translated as CASTQNGGGRTEAFF.